This entry lists 24 T cell receptor beta chains sequenced from one sample in a study of blood T cell repertoires in COVID-19. The method was immunoSEQ multiplex PCR; TCRdb's version includes in-frame clones alone and lacks a portion of them. The sample has about 300,000 clones, around 88% seen once. The sequenced sample consisted of peripheral blood. These receptors were taken from a woman aged 45-65 years with acute or convalescent COVID-19.

The J gene is TRBJ2-3, the V gene TRBV12-3 or TRBV12-4; possible D gene TRBD2, 5 bases. The V and J ends lost 5 bases and 4 bases respectively, with 7 bases between them. The length of the CDR3 is 12 residues. CDR3 nucleotide sequence: TGTGCCAGCAGTGGAGGTCCAGATACGCAGTATTTT. The encoded protein is CASSGGPDTQYF.

The V gene is TRBV19, the J gene TRBJ2-7, with a weak D call TRBD2 (6 bases). The germline V gene encodes CDR1 LNHDA and CDR2 SQIVND (reference sequence). V was trimmed by 8 bases and J by 5 bases, leaving 16 bases between them. This CDR3 has 13 residues. The CDR3 protein is CASRRANSHEQYF. The CDR3 region has the DNA TGTGCCAGTCGGAGGGCGAATTCCCACGAGCAGTACTTC.

This rearrangement joins TRBV28 to TRBJ2-7, with 9 bases matching TRBD2. CDR1 MDHEN and CDR2 SYDVKM come from the germline V gene. V trimming: 2 bases; J trimming: 12 bases; junction bases outside the gene matches: 8. The CDR3 runs 13 residues. CDR3 protein: CASSLIAGDRWYF. CDR3 sequence (DNA): TGTGCCAGCAGTTTAATAGCGGGAGACCGCTGGTACTTC.

The genes are TRBV10-3 and TRBJ1-1, with 7 bases aligning to TRBD1. Germline V gives CDR1 ENHRY, CDR2 SYGVKD. Germline trimming cut 9 bases from V and 5 bases from J; bases unmatched to any gene: 6. CDR3 length: 12 amino acids. The CDR3 bases are TGTGCCATAAGGGGGCTTGGAACTGAAGCTTTCTTT. This sequence encodes CAIRGLGTEAFF.

J is TRBJ1-5 and V is TRBV2; D is perhaps TRBD1 (6 bases). Germline CDR1 and CDR2: SNHLY and FYNNEI. Trimming shortened V by 4 bases and J by 5 bases, and 12 bases separated the two germline ends. The CDR3 has 14 residues. The CDR3 spells CASSGYRADQPQHF. The CDR3 DNA sequence: TGTGCCAGCAGTGGATACAGGGCCGATCAGCCCCAGCATTTT.

With respect to this clone: The junction shows a germline mismatch at one end, possibly a read error. The chain recombines TRBV11-2 with TRBJ1-2, with 7 bases fitting TRBD1. This CDR3 has 13 residues. The germline CDR1 and CDR2 sequences are SGHAT and FQNNGV. The CDR3 DNA is TGTGCCAGCAGCTTAGCTATGTCGGACAGGACATTCTTC. Translation: CASSLAMSDRTFF.

This chain connects TRBV6-5 to TRBJ1-1; unclear D gene. The germline gives CDR1 MNHEY, CDR2 SVGAGI. V was cut by 8 bases and J by 0 bases, with 13 bases left in between. The CDR3 covers 14 residues. The CDR3 loop reads CASQTKQLNTEAFF. The CDR3, as DNA: TGTGCCAGCCAAACGAAACAGTTGAACACTGAAGCTTTCTTT.

This clone was seen only a few times. This chain uses TRBV5-4 with TRBJ2-7, with TRBD2 matching 9 bases. The CDR3 consists of 17 residues. Germline-derived CDR1 and CDR2 are SGHNT and YYREEE (reference sequence). After removal of 0 bases from V and 6 bases from J, the junction contained 13 bases not matched to a gene. The CDR3 coding sequence is TGTGCCAGCAGCTTGGCTGGCGGGAGGGCCATAAGGGGCGAGCAGTACTTC. Translated, it gives CASSLAGGRAIRGEQYF.

The chain recombines TRBV5-4 with TRBJ2-3; 10 nucleotides match TRBD2. Germline V gene data show CDR1 as SGHNT and CDR2 as YYREEE (reference sequence). Losses at the gene ends were 5 bases for V and 1 base for J; bases not matched to a gene: 4. The CDR3 covers 15 residues. CDR3 coding DNA: TGTGCCAGCAGGGACGGGACTAGCGGCACAGATACGCAGTATTTT. This encodes CASRDGTSGTDTQYF.

This rearrangement joins TRBV5-1 to TRBJ1-5; 7 bases agree with TRBD1. After removal of 2 bases from V and 9 bases from J, the junction contained 11 bases not matched to a gene. CDR1 and CDR2 (germline): SGHRS, YFSETQ. There are 15 residues in the CDR3. CDR3 nucleotide sequence: TGCGCCAGCAGCTTAGATCCCGGGACAGAACTGCCCCAGCATTTT. Amino acids: CASSLDPGTELPQHF. Supplemented by reference TRBV5-1 and TRBJ1-5, the full variable domain reads KAGVTQTPRYLIKTRGQQVTLSCSPISGHRSVSWYQQTPGQGLQFLFEYFSETQRNKGNFPGRFSGRQFSNSRSEMNVSTLELGDSALYLCASSLDPGTELPQHFGDGTRLSIL.

The rearrangement links TRBV27 to TRBJ1-5; D remains ambiguous. The V and J ends lost 3 bases and 0 bases respectively, with 9 bases between them. Germline CDR1 and CDR2: MNHEY and SMNVEV (reference sequence). The CDR3 sequence is 15 residues long. DNA of the CDR3: TGTGCCAGCAGTTTCGCCGAGGATAGCAATCAGCCCCAGCATTTT. Protein: CASSFAEDSNQPQHF.

The V call is TRBV7-9, the J call TRBJ2-7; 10 positions agree with TRBD2. The junction had 2 bases not matched to a gene; V was cut back by 4 bases and J by 2 bases. CDR1 is SEHNR and CDR2 is FQNEAQ in the germline V gene (reference sequence). The CDR3 extends over 14 amino acids. CDR3 sequence reads: CASSSAGGAYEQYF. DNA for the CDR3: TGTGCCAGCAGCTCAGCGGGAGGGGCCTACGAGCAGTACTTC.

The rearrangement links TRBV7-3 to TRBJ2-5, with 7 bases that match TRBD1. With 0 bases clipped from V and 4 bases from J, the junction kept 2 bases outside the gene matches. The CDR3 loop spans 14 amino acids. CDR1 SGHTA and CDR2 FQGTGA come from the germline V gene. The CDR3 DNA is TGTGCCAGCAGCTTAACTAGGACAGGAGAGACCCAGTACTTC. Its translation is CASSLTRTGETQYF.

The rearrangement joins TRBV11-3 to TRBJ2-3; D perhaps matches TRBD2 (6 bases). CDR3 length: 14 residues. The germline V and J ends were trimmed by 0 bases and 3 bases, with 7 bases remaining between them. Germline loops: CDR1 SGHNT, CDR2 YENEEA. CDR3 sequence reads: CASSLDAGTDTQYF. CDR3 nucleotide sequence: TGTGCCAGCAGCTTAGATGCGGGAACAGATACGCAGTATTTT.

This chain uses TRBV25-1 with TRBJ2-7; tentatively, D is TRBD2 (5 bases). V was trimmed by 3 bases and J by 3 bases, leaving 12 bases between them. Germline V gene sequence: CDR1 MGHDK, CDR2 SYGVNS. There are 14 residues in the CDR3. Here the CDR3 DNA reads TGTGCCAGCAGTGAGGGCGAGGGTATCTACGAGCAGTACTTC. As protein: CASSEGEGIYEQYF.

This chain joins TRBV19 and TRBJ1-5, with 7 bases fitting TRBD1. This CDR3 has 16 residues. V dropped 6 bases and J dropped 3; count of bases not matched to a gene: 11. CDR1 is LNHDA, CDR2 SQIVND, per germline (reference sequence). This CDR3 reads CASRGEGGYNNQPQHF. CDR3 nucleotide sequence: TGTGCCAGTAGAGGGGAAGGGGGCTATAACAATCAGCCCCAGCATTTT.

The chain is built from TRBV5-1 and TRBJ1-2; 9 positions agree with TRBD1. CDR3 length: 13 residues. V gave up 0 bases and J gave up 8 bases; unmatched junction bases: 2. Germline CDR1 and CDR2: SGHRS and YFSETQ. The CDR3, as DNA: TGCGCCAGCAGCTTGGGACAGGGGGAAGGCTACACCTTC. This gives the protein CASSLGQGEGYTF.

The genes are TRBV10-3 and TRBJ1-5; the D gene is possibly TRBD1 (6 bases). The CDR3 totals 16 residues. Germline V gene data show CDR1 as ENHRY and CDR2 as SYGVKD. The V end lost 3 bases, the J end lost 4 bases, and 16 bases lay between the germline ends. The CDR3 DNA follows: TGTGCCATCAGTGACGTATCGGGACAAACAAATCAGCCCCAGCATTTT. It specifies CAISDVSGQTNQPQHF.

This clone was picked up a small number of times. This rearrangement joins TRBV3-1 (or the pseudogene TRBV3-2) to TRBJ2-1; tentative D call: TRBD2 (6 bases). The CDR3 is made up of 15 amino acids. Germline V lookup: CDR1 LGHDT, CDR2 YNNKEL (reference sequence). Trimming pared 4 bases from V and 3 bases from J, leaving 13 bases between. CDR3 sequence: CASSPPRTIYNEQFF. CDR3 nucleotide sequence: TGTGCCAGCAGCCCTCCCAGGACTATCTACAATGAGCAGTTCTTC.

The chain recombines TRBV27 with TRBJ1-2; TRBD1 is a possible D gene (6 bases). Trimming pared 6 bases from V and 5 bases from J, leaving 10 bases between. The CDR3 is made up of 12 amino acids. Germline V lookup: CDR1 MNHEY, CDR2 SMNVEV (reference sequence). The chain's CDR3 is CASRKTGYGYTF. The CDR3 DNA follows: TGTGCCAGCAGGAAAACAGGGTATGGCTACACCTTC.

This rearrangement joins TRBV6-5 to TRBJ1-2, with a possible D match to TRBD1 (5 bases). The V gene lost 2 bases and the J gene lost 5 bases, with 18 bases spanning the gap. Germline V gene lookup returns CDR1 MNHEY and CDR2 SVGAGI. The CDR3 runs 16 residues. This chain's CDR3 is CASSYGLGGLGYGYTF. Written as DNA, the CDR3 is TGTGCCAGCAGTTACGGTCTCGGGGGGTTGGGGTATGGCTACACCTTC.

The V call is TRBV27, the J call TRBJ2-5; D is ambiguous. Trimming left V 8 bases short and J 5 bases short, with 6 bases between. The CDR3 is 10 residues long. CDR1 is MNHEY and CDR2 is SMNVEV in the germline V gene (reference sequence). The CDR3 spells CASREETQYF. CDR3 DNA sequence: TGTGCCAGCCGAGAGGAGACCCAGTACTTC.

This clone was found once. The chain employs TRBV24-1 and TRBJ2-5; possible D gene TRBD2, 6 bases. V was pared by 4 bases and J by 1 base, with 12 bases between. CDR3 length: 15 amino acids. CDR1 and CDR2 from the germline V gene are KGHDR and SFDVKD. CDR3 bases: TGTGCCACCAGTGAAGGGCTAGCGAGCCAAGAGACCCAGTACTTC. Translation gives CATSEGLASQETQYF.

Regarding this clone: In the same sample, other DNA sequences code for this CDR3. The V call is TRBV2, the J call TRBJ2-7; possibly TRBD1 for D (5 bases). V lost 5 bases to trimming and J lost 4 bases, with 9 bases between them. Germline lookup yields CDR1 SNHLY and CDR2 FYNNEI. The length of the CDR3 is 12 residues. CDR3 nucleotides: TGTGCCAGCAGTCCTCAGGGTTACGAGCAGTACTTC. Its protein is CASSPQGYEQYF.